A selection of T cell receptor beta chains follows, all from one sample in a study of blood T cell repertoires in COVID-19. TCRdb's table, derived via immunoSEQ multiplex PCR, lists solely in-frame clones and lacks some. Here the sample spans roughly 200,000 clones, about 87% being singletons. The sample taken for sequencing was PBMCs or T cells enriched from blood (not recorded which). The receptors come from a woman aged 25 to 45 who had recovered from COVID-19. Both conserved end residues are part of each CDR3. A D gene is named only where the DNA matches it firmly. Part of the rows lack a size; the others show once, few, many or a class for expanded clones.

clone_size	d_call	v_call	j_call	cdr3_aa	cdr3_nt
.	.	TRBV27	TRBJ2-1	CASSWGREQFF	TGTGCCAGCAGTTGGGGGCGCGAGCAGTTCTTC
.	.	TRBV6-5	TRBJ1-2	CASSRGGAYNYGYTF	TGTGCCAGCAGCCGCGGGGGGGCGTATAACTATGGCTACACCTTC
once	.	TRBV9	TRBJ2-3	CASSVAGTFSTDTQYF	TGTGCCAGCAGCGTAGCGGGAACTTTTAGCACAGATACGCAGTATTTT
.	TRBD2	TRBV4-2	TRBJ2-2	CASSQIRESLAGNTGELFF	TGTGCCAGCAGCCAAATTCGAGAATCACTAGCGGGGAACACCGGGGAGCTGTTTTTT
once	.	TRBV15	TRBJ1-1	CATSRDRGSAEAFF	TGTGCCACCAGCAGAGATCGGGGTAGCGCTGAAGCTTTCTTT
.	.	TRBV6-5	TRBJ1-2	CASTQSRQGYGYTF	TGTGCCAGCACCCAGTCGAGACAAGGCTATGGCTACACCTTC
.	.	TRBV7-2	TRBJ1-2	CASSPQGYGYTF	TGTGCCAGCAGCCCGCAGGGCTATGGCTACACCTTC
.	TRBD2	TRBV29-1	TRBJ2-5	CSVRLAGFQETQYF	TGCAGCGTCAGACTAGCGGGGTTCCAAGAGACCCAGTACTTC
once	.	TRBV3-1/TRBV3-2	TRBJ2-7	CASSQMHLQGAEQYF	TGTGCCAGCAGCCAAATGCACCTACAGGGAGCCGAGCAGTACTTC
once	.	TRBV7-2	TRBJ1-4	CASSSGDNEKLFF	TGTGCCAGCAGCTCGGGAGATAATGAAAAACTGTTTTTT
.	.	TRBV7-6	TRBJ1-1	CASSLGQYTEAFF	TGTGCCAGCAGCTTAGGACAGTACACTGAAGCTTTCTTT
.	.	TRBV6-6	TRBJ1-6	CASSSTGQNSPLHF	TGTGCCAGCAGTTCTACAGGGCAAAATTCACCCCTCCACTTT
.	TRBD1	TRBV7-3	TRBJ2-1	CASSTGQGSYNEQFF	TGTGCCAGCAGCACGGGACAGGGCTCCTACAATGAGCAGTTCTTC
.	.	TRBV19	TRBJ1-2	CASSIGTPGTRYGYTF	TGTGCCAGTAGTATTGGGACTCCGGGAACCCGTTATGGCTACACCTTC
.	.	TRBV7-9	TRBJ1-4	CASSFSRRWENEKLFF	TGTGCCAGCAGCTTCAGTAGGCGATGGGAGAATGAAAAACTGTTTTTT
.	TRBD1	TRBV5-1	TRBJ2-2	CASSLVQGRIGNTGELFF	TGCGCCAGCAGCTTGGTACAGGGGAGAATTGGGAACACCGGGGAGCTGTTTTTT
.	TRBD2	TRBV18	TRBJ2-3	CASSQLTSGGTDTQYF	TGTGCCAGCTCACAGCTGACTAGCGGGGGGACAGATACGCAGTATTTT
.	TRBD1	TRBV19	TRBJ2-7	CASSTRTGSSYEQYF	TGTGCCAGTAGTACACGGACAGGGAGCTCCTACGAGCAGTACTTC
.	TRBD1	TRBV7-2	TRBJ2-1	CASSPRTGSNEQFF	TGTGCCAGCAGCCCCCGGACAGGGAGCAATGAGCAGTTCTTC
.	TRBD2	TRBV3-1/TRBV3-2	TRBJ2-7	CASSPGSGSHYEQYF	TGTGCCAGCAGCCCAGGTAGCGGGAGCCACTACGAGCAGTACTTC
.	TRBD2	TRBV5-4	TRBJ2-1	CASSLPGTSGDDEQFF	TGTGCCAGCAGCTTGCCAGGGACTAGCGGGGACGATGAGCAGTTCTTC
.	.	TRBV7-9	TRBJ1-4	CASSLTEGGLNEKLFF	TGTGCCAGCAGCTTAACTGAGGGGGGGCTCAATGAAAAACTGTTTTTT
.	.	TRBV5-5	TRBJ2-7	CASSLDPTNYEQYF	TGTGCCAGCAGCTTGGATCCGACAAACTACGAGCAGTACTTC
.	.	TRBV4-1	TRBJ1-5	CASSLLPTGYSNQPQHF	TGCGCCAGCAGCCTCTTACCCACAGGTTATAGCAATCAGCCCCAGCATTTT
.	.	TRBV5-4	TRBJ2-7	CARKGFFTYEQYF	TGTGCCAGAAAGGGGTTCTTCACCTACGAGCAGTACTTC
.	.	TRBV6-2/TRBV6-3	TRBJ1-1	CASSFTVDTEAFF	TGTGCCAGCAGTTTCACGGTGGACACTGAAGCTTTCTTT
.	.	TRBV6-6	TRBJ2-1	CASSQRSGVNEQFF	TGTGCCAGCAGCCAACGGTCCGGGGTCAATGAGCAGTTCTTC
.	TRBD1	TRBV7-8	TRBJ1-2	CASSSRGTAPGYTF	TGTGCCAGCAGCTCCCGAGGGACAGCCCCCGGCTACACCTTC
.	.	TRBV18	TRBJ2-1	CASSPKGSAYNEQFF	TGTGCCAGCTCACCAAAGGGGTCTGCATACAATGAGCAGTTCTTC
.	.	TRBV25-1	TRBJ1-5	CASSDRGNQPQHF	TGTGCCAGCAGTGACAGGGGCAATCAGCCCCAGCATTTT
.	TRBD1	TRBV29-1	TRBJ1-4	CSVSGTGNEKLFF	TGCAGCGTTTCCGGGACAGGGAATGAAAAACTGTTTTTT